This paragraph reports one T cell receptor beta chain. This record belongs to a study of blood T cell repertoires in COVID-19. Looking at the study overall: The samples span acute and convalescent COVID-19 from the United States, Italy and Spain. Sample material is recorded as cDNA or gDNA derived from T cells, B-cell-depleted T cells, or PBMCs.

In the study's own analysis: Estimates of nucleated cell counts were drawn from the amplification of reference gene primers. Data came from immunoSEQ multiplex PCR; TCRdb stores just in-frame clones and leaves some out. The V and J calls and clone size come from that table; D and trimming were worked out from the DNA. In the table there are approximately 400,000 clones, roughly 86% of which are singletons. This CDR3 contains 13 residues. Germline V gene data show CDR1 as LNHDA and CDR2 as SQIVND (reference sequence). The ends were cut back, 3 bases at V and 9 bases at J, with 12 bases in the middle. The study counted Cohort 3 donors as recovered given two negative PCRs, clearance, or symptom resolution.

The gene calls are TRBV19 and TRBJ2-4; the D gene is possibly TRBD1 (6 bases). The sequenced sample consisted of PBMCs or T cells enriched from blood (not recorded which). The sequence was collected from a young man who had recovered from COVID-19. The CDR3 sequence: CASSMPGDIIQYF. The CDR3 DNA follows: TGTGCCAGTAGTATGCCCGGGGACATCATTCAGTACTTC.